One and the same sample provided the 24 T cell receptor beta chains below, sequenced in a study of T cells in localized non-small cell lung cancer. Repertoires were generated with immunoSEQ multiplex PCR, while TCRdb's copy carries only in-frame clones and drops some. The sample has approximately 30,000 clones; roughly 87% are singletons. Sequences were derived from peripheral blood mononuclear cells, sampled before any cancer treatment. The receptors derive from a man between 40 and 75 years old with stage III lung adenocarcinoma.

The rearrangement uses TRBV7-2 and TRBJ1-1, with TRBD1 as a possible D gene (5 bases). The CDR3 runs 15 residues. Trimming removed 5 bases at V and 4 bases at J, with 17 bases between. Germline lookup yields CDR1 SGHTA and CDR2 FQGNSA. The CDR3 reads CASSTGGAGRTEAFF. CDR3 bases: TGTGCCAGCAGCACCGGCGGGGCAGGGCGCACTGAAGCTTTCTTT.

The rearrangement uses TRBV4-1 and TRBJ2-7, with TRBD2 as a possible D gene (7 bases). The germline V gene encodes CDR1 MGHRA and CDR2 YSYEKL. The CDR3 sequence is 15 residues long. V was pared by 1 base and J by 1 base, with 11 bases between. CDR3 sequence (DNA): TGCGCCAGCAGCCAAGGGGGGGGCCGGTCCTACGAGCAGTACTTC. Protein: CASSQGGGRSYEQYF.

CDR3 in amino acids: CASSLDYSNTGELFF. The CDR3, as DNA: TGTGCCAGCAGCTTGGACTACTCGAACACCGGGGAGCTGTTTTTT. The rearrangement links TRBV7-9 to TRBJ2-2; D possibly corresponds to TRBD2 (6 bases). Germline CDR1 is SEHNR and CDR2 is FQNEAQ (reference sequence). The V gene lost 3 bases and the J gene lost 0 bases, with 8 bases spanning the gap. This CDR3 comprises 15 residues.

The chain combines TRBV30 with TRBJ2-2; perhaps TRBD2 as D (6 bases). V was shortened by 0 bases and J by 5 bases, with 16 bases between the two germline ends. This CDR3 contains 16 residues. Germline V gives CDR1 GTSNPN, CDR2 SVGIG (reference sequence). CDR3: CAWSVRAGSLTGELFF. The CDR3 DNA reads as TGTGCCTGGAGTGTAAGGGCGGGGTCTTTAACCGGGGAGCTGTTTTTT.

The J gene is TRBJ2-7, the V gene TRBV11-1; D may match TRBD1 or TRBD2 (6 bases each). V was clipped by 0 bases and J by 0 bases, with 9 bases between them. The CDR3 sequence is 15 residues long. Per germline, CDR1 SGHAT and CDR2 FQDESV (reference sequence). For the CDR3, the DNA is TGTGCCAGCAGCTTAGCGCGGGACACCTCCTACGAGCAGTACTTC. It encodes CASSLARDTSYEQYF.

The rearrangement links TRBV9 to TRBJ1-3, with D unclear. This CDR3 comprises 15 residues. Trimming took off 0 bases at V and 0 bases at J, with 7 bases between the two ends. CDR1 and CDR2 from the germline V gene are SGDLS and YYNGEE. The CDR3 DNA is TGTGCCAGCAGCGTAGAAGGTCTCTCTGGAAACACCATATATTTT. Translation gives CASSVEGLSGNTIYF. Full variable domain (remainder filled in from reference TRBV9 and TRBJ1-3): DSGVTQTPKHLITATGQRVTLRCSPRSGDLSVYWYQQSLDQGLQFLIQYYNGEERAKGNILERFSAQQFPDLHSELNLSSLELGDSALYFCASSVEGLSGNTIYFGEGSWLTVV.

This chain connects TRBV11-3 to TRBJ1-4, with D tentatively TRBD1 (6 bases). Trimming removed 5 bases from V and 1 base from J, with 11 bases in between. This CDR3 contains 15 residues. Per germline, CDR1 SGHNT and CDR2 YENEEA. The CDR3 coding sequence is TGTGCCAGCAGCCAGGGGAGTAGAACTAATGAAAAACTGTTTTTT. It codes for CASSQGSRTNEKLFF.

V usage is TRBV10-3 and J usage is TRBJ2-7; TRBD2 is a possible D gene (5 bases). The germline V and J ends were trimmed by 10 bases and 2 bases, with 21 bases remaining between them. The length of the CDR3 is 15 residues. CDR1 is ENHRY and CDR2 is SYGVKD in the germline V gene. CDR3 DNA: TGTGCCACCAGCGGCTCGATCAGTTCGCCCTACGAGCAGTACTTC. Encoded protein: CATSGSISSPYEQYF.

Only one count was recorded for this clone. The chain joins TRBV7-2 to TRBJ2-5; D call uncertain. Germline CDR1 SGHTA, CDR2 FQGNSA. This CDR3 is built from 13 residues. V was pared by 1 base and J by 1 base, with 4 bases between. The CDR3 is CASSLVVQETQYF. Written as DNA, the CDR3 is TGTGCCAGCAGCTTAGTGGTCCAAGAGACCCAGTACTTC. Variable domain in full (rest from reference TRBV7-2 and TRBJ2-5): GAGVSQSPSNKVTEKGKDVELRCDPISGHTALYWYRQSLGQGLEFLIYFQGNSAPDKSGLPSDRFSAERTGGSVSTLTIQRTQQEDSAVYLCASSLVVQETQYFGPGTRLLVL.

The rearrangement joins TRBV7-2 to TRBJ2-3, with 13 nucleotides matching TRBD2. With V trimmed by 5 bases and J by 4 bases, 6 bases remained unmatched. The germline V gene encodes CDR1 SGHTA and CDR2 FQGNSA. The CDR3 has 16 amino acids. CDR3 protein: CASSKTSGGASDTQYF. The CDR3, as DNA: TGTGCCAGCAGCAAAACTAGCGGGGGGGCCTCAGATACGCAGTATTTT.

The V gene is TRBV19, the J gene TRBJ1-5; 7 bases are a match to TRBD1. Germline values: CDR1 LNHDA, CDR2 SQIVND (reference sequence). Unmatched junction bases numbered 5, after V lost 4 bases and J lost 5 bases. This CDR3 is 14 amino acids long. This CDR3 reads CASSRGQADQPQHF. The CDR3 DNA sequence: TGTGCCAGTAGTAGAGGACAGGCAGATCAGCCCCAGCATTTT.

The chain couples TRBV29-1 to TRBJ1-1, with TRBD1 matching 11 bases. The CDR3 is 17 residues long. The germline CDR1 and CDR2 sequences are SQVTM and ANQGSEA. With V trimmed by 6 bases and J by 0 bases, 12 bases remained unmatched. The DNA of the CDR3 is TGCAGCGTCGCCCCCGGGACAGGGGGAAAAATGAACACTGAAGCTTTCTTT. Residues: CSVAPGTGGKMNTEAFF.

CDR3 region: CASSLVFQDTQYF. Here the CDR3 DNA reads TGTGCCAGCAGCTTAGTTTTCCAAGATACGCAGTATTTT. The chain carries TRBV7-2 and TRBJ2-3; no clear D gene. Germline CDR1 and CDR2: SGHTA and FQGNSA. The CDR3 sequence is 13 residues long. Trimming left V 1 base short and J 5 bases short, with 7 bases between. Full variable domain (rest looked up from reference TRBV7-2 and TRBJ2-3): GAGVSQSPSNKVTEKGKDVELRCDPISGHTALYWYRQSLGQGLEFLIYFQGNSAPDKSGLPSDRFSAERTGGSVSTLTIQRTQQEDSAVYLCASSLVFQDTQYFGPGTRLTVL.

The chain employs TRBV29-1 and TRBJ2-3; D ambiguous. Germline values: CDR1 SQVTM, CDR2 ANQGSEA. Trimming removed 7 bases at V and 9 bases at J, with 20 bases between. The CDR3 contains 13 residues. CDR3 region: CSGAPQVGGTQYF. The CDR3 nucleotides read TGCAGCGGCGCCCCTCAGGTGGGTGGGACGCAGTATTTT.

This chain uses TRBV4-2 with TRBJ1-1, with 7 bases aligning to TRBD1. Trimming at V came to 2 bases and at J to 4 bases, leaving 7 bases not matched to a gene. The length of the CDR3 is 15 residues. Germline values: CDR1 LGHNA, CDR2 YNFKEQ. For the CDR3, the DNA is TGTGCCAGCAGCCAAACGACAGGGTGGGGCACTGAAGCTTTCTTT. This sequence encodes CASSQTTGWGTEAFF.

This sequence joins TRBV6-4 and TRBJ2-1; TRBD2 matches 12 bases. This CDR3 comprises 15 residues. The V and J ends lost 2 bases and 6 bases, in that order; junction bases with no gene match: 2. The germline CDR1 and CDR2 sequences are MRHNA and SNTAGT. The CDR3 here is CASSDEGLAGNEQFF. The CDR3 DNA sequence: TGTGCCAGCAGTGACGAGGGACTAGCGGGCAATGAGCAGTTCTTC.

This chain links TRBV10-3 with TRBJ2-2; possibly TRBD2 for D (6 bases). This CDR3 is built from 14 residues. Germline V gene sequence: CDR1 ENHRY, CDR2 SYGVKD. With 3 bases removed from V and 3 bases from J, the gap between germline ends came to 8 bases. CDR3 protein: CAISDGGDTGELFF. DNA for the CDR3: TGTGCCATCAGTGACGGGGGAGACACCGGGGAGCTGTTTTTT.

The chain joins TRBV4-3 to TRBJ2-1; weak D call: TRBD1 (5 bases). From germline, CDR1 is LGHNA and CDR2 YSLEER. CDR3 length: 14 amino acids. Trimming pared 0 bases from V and 5 bases from J, leaving 8 bases between. CDR3 bases: TGCGCCAGCAGCCAAGATCCCAGGGACAATGAGCAGTTCTTC. It translates to CASSQDPRDNEQFF.

Turning to this clone: The junction shows a germline mismatch at one end, possibly a read error. The chain couples TRBV7-7 to TRBJ1-5, with D unresolved. Germline values: CDR1 SSHAT, CDR2 FNYEAQ (reference sequence). CDR3 length equals 13 residues. CDR3 protein: CASSLGPNQPQHF. As DNA, the CDR3 is TGTGCTAGCAGCTTAGGACCCAATCAGCCCCAGCATTTT. The whole variable domain, filled in from reference TRBV7-7 and TRBJ1-5, reads GAGVSQSPRYKVTKRGQDVTLRCDPISSHATLYWYQQALGQGPEFLTYFNYEAQPDKSGLPSDRFSAERPEGSISTLTIQRTEQRDSAMYRCASSLGPNQPQHFGDGTRLSIL.

The V call is TRBV5-4, the J call TRBJ2-6; no clear D. Germline V CDR1 and CDR2: SGHNT, YYREEE (reference sequence). The CDR3 runs 15 residues. V lost 0 bases to trimming and J lost 1 base, with 5 bases between them. In nucleotides, the CDR3 is TGTGCCAGCAGCTTGGTGGGGTCTGGGGCCAACGTCCTGACTTTC. Translating it yields CASSLVGSGANVLTF.

Here the CDR3 reads CASSSRGRGTDTQYF. CDR3 coding DNA: TGTGCCAGCAGCAGTAGGGGTAGGGGGACAGATACGCAGTATTTT. This chain joins TRBV7-9 and TRBJ2-3, with D possibly TRBD1 on 6 matching bases. CDR1 SEHNR and CDR2 FQNEAQ come from the germline V gene (reference sequence). This CDR3 has 15 amino acids. Trimming left V 5 bases short and J 3 bases short, with 15 bases between.

V and J are TRBV7-9 and TRBJ1-4, with 12 nucleotides matching TRBD1. The CDR3 contains 15 residues. Germline CDR1 is SEHNR and CDR2 is FQNEAQ (reference sequence). The junction had 4 bases not matched to a gene; V was cut back by 3 bases and J by 8 bases. CDR3: CASSLGTGGREKLFF. The CDR3 nucleotides read TGTGCCAGCAGCTTGGGGACAGGGGGCCGAGAAAAACTGTTTTTT.

The chain has TRBV29-1 and TRBJ1-4; no clear D gene. The germline V gene encodes CDR1 SQVTM and CDR2 ANQGSEA. The CDR3 consists of 12 residues. Trimming pared 4 bases from V and 7 bases from J, leaving 10 bases between. CDR3 residues: CSVGYLGEKLFF. CDR3 bases: TGCAGCGTTGGGTATCTGGGTGAAAAACTGTTTTTT.

This clone was detected only a few times. This chain links TRBV4-2 with TRBJ2-5; TRBD1 is a possible D gene (6 bases). Germline CDR1 reads LGHNA; CDR2 reads YNFKEQ. Trimming shortened V by 0 bases and J by 5 bases, and 13 bases separated the two germline ends. CDR3 length equals 15 residues. The CDR3 sequence: CASSQDGWGLETQYF. The DNA of the CDR3 is TGTGCCAGCAGCCAAGATGGGTGGGGGCTGGAGACCCAGTACTTC.